This T cell receptor beta chain was observed in a study of shared clonotypes between healthy human individuals. Study observations and caveats: The researchers took only blood, and tissue repertoires probably look different. Memory subsets generally showed smaller estimated richness than naive subsets did.

None of the donors, who were healthy HIV-negative adults, had recently had acute infections or vaccinations. Partitioning of CD4+ cells yielded a CD45RA+ naive subset and a CD45RA-negative memory subset. A word on this clone: As yet, its antigen is unknown.

The CDR3 is 15 amino acids. CDR1 and CDR2 from the germline V gene are SGHTS and YDEGEE. J lost 8 bases, V lost 1 base, and 6 bases had no gene match. Libraries were prepared by immunoSEQ multiplex PCR; TCRdb keeps only in-frame clonotypes and omits some of them. The profile shows 2 million to 2.5 million clones, 85% to 95% of them singletons. This chain joins TRBV5-8 and TRBJ1-2; the match to TRBD1 covers 12 bases. The sequence derives from a man aged 18-30 years in good health. Some clones in this sample may be carry-over from other donors' samples. The source material was naive CD4+ T cells from PBMCs. Subset given: CD45RA+ positively selected. In DNA, the CDR3 is TGTGCCAGCAGCTTGTGGGGACAGGGGGCGGCGGGCTACACCTTC. Amino acids: CASSLWGQGAAGYTF.